This T cell receptor (beta chain) is from a study of PD-L1 blockade in urothelial cancer. Study findings and constraints: Pretreatment TCR clonality in blood, when below the median, was predictive of better survival.

Assay used: immunoSEQ multiplex PCR; TCRdb lists only in-frame clones, some missing. The repertoire holds tens of thousands of clones, with around 80% as singletons. Regarding this clone: Antigen specificity is unknown.

Sequencing used PBMCs, obtained around atezolizumab (anti-PD-L1) treatment. The receptor's source is a man in his sixties or seventies with urothelial cancer.

DNA for the CDR3: TGTGCCAGCAGTGAGTGGGGACAGGGGGCGCAGGAGCAGTTCTTC. Residues: CASSEWGQGAQEQFF. The gene calls are TRBV2 and TRBJ2-1, with 12 bases lining up with TRBD1. With V trimmed by 3 bases and J by 10 bases, 7 bases remained unmatched. Germline CDR1 reads SNHLY; CDR2 reads FYNNEI. This CDR3 has 15 residues.